This TCR beta chain was obtained from a study of shared clonotypes between healthy human individuals. Study-wide findings and caveats: Clonotypes shared by all four sorted-subset donors had higher generation probabilities than non-shared clonotypes.

In germline, CDR1 is SGHRS, CDR2 YFSETQ. The CDR3 runs to 16 residues. V dropped 4 bases and J dropped 3; count of bases not matched to a gene: 8. Each subset's genomic DNA was split evenly across several immunoSEQ plates. Using immunoSEQ multiplex PCR, the repertoire was profiled, and TCRdb retains in-frame clones only, with some absent. The sample yields about 980,000 clones, over 60% seen once. With respect to this clone: Its matching antigen is unknown.

This clonotype was obtained from a young man in good health. The sample comprised memory CD4+ T cells sorted from blood. The subset denotes: CD45RA-negative fraction. The gene calls are TRBV5-1 and TRBJ2-5; TRBD2 matches 11 bases. The DNA of the CDR3 is TGCGCCAGCAGCGCAACTAGCGGGAGAATTGAAGAGACCCAGTACTTC. This sequence encodes CASSATSGRIEETQYF.